This T cell receptor beta chain came from a study of response to subunit inactivated influenza vaccine. Study results and caveats: The authors suggested that few new T cells are recruited per seasonal influenza vaccination.

TCRdb re-derived calls from the RT-PCR reads in MiXCR, one entry per CDR3 protein. The sample shows about 190,000 distinct CDR3 sequences, 13% to 15% of them seen only once. In the case of this clonotype: What it recognizes is unknown.

Trimming cost V 1 base and J 6 bases; bases outside gene matches: 7. The CDR3 spans 15 residues. This sequence was found in a man aged 45-65 years who received an inactivated influenza vaccine. The specimen was CD8+ T cells sorted from PBMCs, collected around 5 days after vaccination. The J gene is TRBJ2-1, the V gene TRBV5-3, with 7 bases aligning to TRBD2. TRBV5-3 is an ORF; its function is uncertain. The CDR3 DNA reads as TGTGCCAGAAGCTTGTGCGGGAGAGGGCTCAATGAGCAGTTCTTC. This gives the protein CARSLCGRGLNEQFF.